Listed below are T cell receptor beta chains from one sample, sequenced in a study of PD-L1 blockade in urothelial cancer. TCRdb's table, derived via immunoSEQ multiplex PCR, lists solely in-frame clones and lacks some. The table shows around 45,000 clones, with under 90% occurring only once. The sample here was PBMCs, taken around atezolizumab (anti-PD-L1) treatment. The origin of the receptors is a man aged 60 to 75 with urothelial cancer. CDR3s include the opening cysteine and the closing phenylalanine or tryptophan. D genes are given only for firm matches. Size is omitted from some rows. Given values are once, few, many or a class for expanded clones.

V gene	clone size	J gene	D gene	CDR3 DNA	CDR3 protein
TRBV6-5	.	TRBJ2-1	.	TGTGCCAGCCTATCACTAGCAAAGGGCAATGAGCAGTTCTTC	CASLSLAKGNEQFF
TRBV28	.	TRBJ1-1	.	TGTGCCAGCAGTTTTCAGGGCCACCCGGGCACTGAAGCTTTCTTT	CASSFQGHPGTEAFF
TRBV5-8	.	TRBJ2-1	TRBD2	TGTGCCAGCAGCTCAGGGACTAGCGGGGCCCTTCGTGAGCAGTTCTTC	CASSSGTSGALREQFF
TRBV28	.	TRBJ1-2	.	TGTGCCAGCAGCAAATCCCTCGGGATCCTAAACTATGGCTACACCTTC	CASSKSLGILNYGYTF
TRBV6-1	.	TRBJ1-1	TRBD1	TGTGCCAGCAGTGAAACAGGGGGTAACACTGAAGCTTTCTTT	CASSETGGNTEAFF
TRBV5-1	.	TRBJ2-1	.	TGCGCCAGCAGCATCGATCCGGGAAGCTCCTACAATGAGCAGTTCTTC	CASSIDPGSSYNEQFF
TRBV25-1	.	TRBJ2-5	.	TGTGCCAGCAGTGATGACGCGGGGGCGCGGGAGACCCAGTACTTC	CASSDDAGARETQYF
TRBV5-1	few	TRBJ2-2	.	TGCGCCAGCAGCTTAGGGACTTTCCCCTCCGGGGAGCTGTTTTTT	CASSLGTFPSGELFF
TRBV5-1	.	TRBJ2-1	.	TGCGCCAGCAGCTCCCATAGCGGATCTACCTACAATGAGCAGTTCTTC	CASSSHSGSTYNEQFF
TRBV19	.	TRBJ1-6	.	TGTGCCAGTAGTTCCAATAATTCACCCCTCCACTTT	CASSSNNSPLHF
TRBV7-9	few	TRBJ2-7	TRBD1	TGTGCCAGCAGCGCAGACAGGGTAGCCTACGAGCAGTACTTC	CASSADRVAYEQYF
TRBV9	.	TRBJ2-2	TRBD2	TGTGCCAGCAGCGTGGCCAATAGCGGGGGAGGTACCGGGGAGCTGTTTTTT	CASSVANSGGGTGELFF
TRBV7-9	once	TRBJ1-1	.	TGTGCCAGCAGCTTACGGGAGAACACTGAAGCTTTCTTT	CASSLRENTEAFF
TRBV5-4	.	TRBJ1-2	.	TGTGCCAGCAGCTTGGGGGGCAGGGCCGGCGGCTACACCTTC	CASSLGGRAGGYTF
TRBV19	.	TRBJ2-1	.	TGTGCCAGTAGTATGGGGAGGCTAAACCATAACAATGAGCAGTTCTTC	CASSMGRLNHNNEQFF